Below are 3 T cell receptor beta chains sequenced from a single sample in a study of blood T cells in healthy people across ages. The use of a sample-barcoded 5' primer and a J-beta primer mix characterized a second PCR of about 7 to 12 cycles. TCRdb reprocessed the 5' RACE reads with MiXCR, giving one entry per CDR3 protein. The sample lists fewer than 2 million distinct CDR3 sequences, about two fifths occurring once. Specimen: blood. Every receptor here comes from a human donor in good health.

J is TRBJ1-4 and V is TRBV27; perhaps TRBD1 as D (6 bases). CDR1 is MNHEY and CDR2 is SMNVEV in the germline V gene (reference sequence). The germline V and J ends were trimmed by 2 bases and 4 bases, with 14 bases remaining between them. The CDR3 is 16 residues long. The chain's CDR3 is CASSLGVGTHNEKLFF. CDR3 DNA sequence: TGTGCCAGCAGTTTAGGAGTCGGGACACATAATGAAAAACTGTTTTTT.

The rearrangement links TRBV7-3 to TRBJ1-1, with a tentative D call TRBD1 (5 bases). Between the trimmed V and J ends, which lost 7 bases and 3 bases, there was a span of 12 bases. This CDR3 is built from 13 residues. Germline CDR1 SGHTA, CDR2 FQGTGA. CDR3 residues: CASKGRVDTEAFF. In DNA form, the CDR3 reads TGTGCCAGCAAGGGCAGGGTTGACACTGAAGCTTTCTTT. Complete variable domain (other parts from reference TRBV7-3 and TRBJ1-1): GAGVSQTPSNKVTEKGKYVELRCDPISGHTALYWYRQSLGQGPEFLIYFQGTGAADDSGLPNDRFFAVRPEGSVSTLKIQRTERGDSAVYLCASKGRVDTEAFFGQGTRLTVV.

This clonotype appeared a few times. The chain recombines TRBV11-2 with TRBJ1-6; D possibly corresponds to TRBD1 (6 bases). Trimming left V 5 bases short and J 5 bases short, with 13 bases between. The CDR3 covers 15 residues. From germline, CDR1 is SGHAT and CDR2 FQNNGV. CDR3 region: CASSIRGVDNSPLHF. CDR3 sequence (DNA): TGTGCCAGCAGCATCAGGGGAGTGGATAATTCACCCCTCCACTTT.